These 9 T cell receptor beta chains were all obtained from the same sample, sequenced in a study of blood T cell repertoires in COVID-19. The repertoire was sequenced with immunoSEQ multiplex PCR; TCRdb's copy has only in-frame clones and lacks some. The data hold some 100,000 clones, with 90% observed a single time. The material sequenced was peripheral blood. Every receptor here comes from a human donor in a cohort sampled during active COVID-19.

As regards this clone: One end of the junction varies from germline; a read error may be responsible. The chain joins TRBV25-1 to TRBJ1-1; D is unresolved. Per the germline V gene, CDR1 is MGHDK and CDR2 is SYGVNS. This CDR3 has 10 amino acids. CDR3 protein: CASSESGLTF. DNA of the CDR3: TGTGCCAGCAGTGAATCTGGGCTAACGTTT.

This rearrangement joins TRBV7-2 to TRBJ1-6; tentative D call: TRBD1 (5 bases). CDR3 length equals 13 residues. The V and J ends lost 1 base and 7 bases respectively, with 5 bases between them. Germline V gene sequence: CDR1 SGHTA, CDR2 FQGNSA. The CDR3 loop is CASSLGQNSPLHF. In nucleotides, the CDR3 is TGTGCCAGCAGCTTAGGACAGAATTCACCCCTCCACTTT. The full variable domain, completed using reference TRBV7-2 and TRBJ1-6, is GAGVSQSPSNKVTEKGKDVELRCDPISGHTALYWYRQSLGQGLEFLIYFQGNSAPDKSGLPSDRFSAERTGGSVSTLTIQRTQQEDSAVYLCASSLGQNSPLHFGNGTRLTVT.

The chain is built from TRBV24-1 and TRBJ1-5; TRBD1 matches at 10 bases. V dropped 6 bases and J dropped 5; count of bases not matched to a gene: 3. Per germline, CDR1 KGHDR and CDR2 SFDVKD. CDR3 size: 14 residues. Here the CDR3 DNA reads TGTGCCACCAGTTCGGACAGGGGGGATCAGCCCCAGCATTTT. Its translation is CATSSDRGDQPQHF.

This clone was recorded once. V and J are TRBV9 and TRBJ2-7; D not certain. Trimming took 0 bases from V and 0 from J, leaving 10 bases between them. The CDR3 runs 15 residues. Germline lookup yields CDR1 SGDLS and CDR2 YYNGEE. CDR3 residues: CASSVGPTLSYEQYF. In nucleotides, the CDR3 is TGTGCCAGCAGCGTAGGGCCAACCCTCTCCTACGAGCAGTACTTC.

The CDR3 here is CASSNSGRADGELFF. CDR3 coding DNA: TGTGCCAGTAGTAATAGCGGGAGGGCCGACGGGGAGCTGTTTTTT. The chain couples TRBV19 to TRBJ2-2, with 11 bases that match TRBD2. Germline trimming cut 4 bases from V and 7 bases from J; bases unmatched to any gene: 5. The length of the CDR3 is 15 residues. In germline, CDR1 is LNHDA, CDR2 SQIVND (reference sequence).

This clone has a single count. This chain uses TRBV18 with TRBJ2-7, with unresolved D. CDR1 and CDR2 from the germline V gene are KGHSH and LQKENI. V shed 6 bases and J shed 0 bases, with 3 bases lying between them. The CDR3 covers 11 residues. The CDR3 sequence: CASSSSYEQYF. The CDR3 nucleotides read TGTGCCAGCTCCAGCTCCTACGAGCAGTACTTC.

The chain joins TRBV28 to TRBJ2-7; no reliable D call. This CDR3 has 16 residues. Germline V CDR1 and CDR2: MDHEN, SYDVKM. Trimming removed 4 bases at V and 3 bases at J, with 19 bases between. CDR3 nucleotides: TGTGCCAGCAGTTCCCTCCTAGGAATTCGCCTCTACGAGCAGTACTTC. Translating it yields CASSSLLGIRLYEQYF.

J is TRBJ1-2 and V is TRBV5-8; no clear D. V dropped 3 bases and J dropped 4 bases, with 10 bases sitting between them. The CDR3 has 13 amino acids. Germline lookup yields CDR1 SGHTS and CDR2 YDEGEE. The CDR3 loop reads CASSSTAFYGYTF. The CDR3, as DNA: TGTGCCAGCAGCTCAACAGCTTTCTATGGCTACACCTTC.

This chain links TRBV18 with TRBJ2-3, with a tentative D call TRBD1 (6 bases). Germline lookup yields CDR1 KGHSH and CDR2 LQKENI. This CDR3 has 14 residues. The V and J ends lost 1 base and 2 bases respectively, with 7 bases between them. The CDR3 nucleotides are TGTGCCAGCTCACCACAGGGGGACACAGATACGCAGTATTTT. Its protein product is CASSPQGDTDTQYF.